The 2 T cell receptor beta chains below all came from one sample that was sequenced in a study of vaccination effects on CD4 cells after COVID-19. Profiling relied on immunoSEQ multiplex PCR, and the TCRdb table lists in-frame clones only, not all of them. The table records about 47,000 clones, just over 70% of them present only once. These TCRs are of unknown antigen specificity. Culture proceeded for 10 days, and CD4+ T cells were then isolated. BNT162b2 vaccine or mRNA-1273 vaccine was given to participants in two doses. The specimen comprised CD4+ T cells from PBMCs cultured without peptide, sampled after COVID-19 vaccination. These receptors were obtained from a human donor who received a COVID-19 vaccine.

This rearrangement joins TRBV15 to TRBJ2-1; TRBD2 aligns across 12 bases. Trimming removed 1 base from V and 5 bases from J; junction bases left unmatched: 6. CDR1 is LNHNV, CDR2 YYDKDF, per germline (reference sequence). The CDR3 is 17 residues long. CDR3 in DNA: TGTGCCACCAGCAGAGCCTTTCTAGCGGGAGGGAACAATGAGCAGTTCTTC. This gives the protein CATSRAFLAGGNNEQFF.

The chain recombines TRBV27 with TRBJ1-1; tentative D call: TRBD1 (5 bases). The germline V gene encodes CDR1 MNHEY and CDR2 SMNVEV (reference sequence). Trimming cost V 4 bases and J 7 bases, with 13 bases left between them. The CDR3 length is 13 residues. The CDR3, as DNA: TGTGCCAGCAGTTCGTCCAGGGTTGTTGAAGCTTTCTTT. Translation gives CASSSSRVVEAFF.